This T cell receptor beta chain emerged from a study of blood T cell repertoires in COVID-19. Study at large: T cells, B-cell-depleted T cells, or PBMCs provided the cDNA or gDNA that served as material.

Unmatched junction bases numbered 8, after V lost 5 bases and J lost 1 base. This CDR3 spans 15 amino acids. Germline V lookup: CDR1 SGHAT, CDR2 FQNNGV. Seattle cases were enrolled at active infection and followed longitudinally. Per the authors' pipeline: Reference gene primer amplification gave nucleated cell count estimates. The assay was immunoSEQ multiplex PCR, and TCRdb's table has in-frame clones only and misses some. V and J calls and clone size are as listed in that table; D and trimming were resolved from the DNA. The data show some 450,000 clones, with roughly 90% seen just once and 0.75% to 0.85% held by the top ten.

Material for sequencing was peripheral blood. This chain joins TRBV11-2 and TRBJ2-7, with 7 bases lining up with TRBD1. The TCR was taken from a man between 18 and 29 years old with COVID-19, enrolled during active disease. The CDR3 protein is CASSPDRESSYEQYF. CDR3 bases: TGTGCCAGCAGCCCAGACAGGGAATCTTCCTACGAGCAGTACTTC.